One sample yielded the 2 T cell receptor beta chains listed below, sequenced in a study of T cell changes during pregnancy in multiple sclerosis. Here immunoSEQ multiplex PCR was the method, and the copy in TCRdb shows in-frame clones only, minus some. The sample carries roughly 59,000 clones, roughly 95% recorded once. Material: CD4+ T cells from peripheral blood mononuclear cells, obtained before pregnancy. These receptors all stem from a female donor with multiple sclerosis, enrolled in a pregnancy study.

This clone showed up just a few times. The CDR3 loop is CASSPDRGDTEAFF. The CDR3 coding sequence is TGTGCCAGCAGCCCGGACAGGGGAGACACTGAAGCTTTCTTT. The chain has TRBV7-9 and TRBJ1-1, with TRBD1 identical over 9 bases. This CDR3 has 14 residues. V shed 5 bases, J shed 3 bases, and the junction held 4 bases outside the gene matches. Germline CDR1 is SEHNR and CDR2 is FQNEAQ (reference sequence).

The chain has TRBV7-2 and TRBJ2-1; the D gene is possibly TRBD2 (5 bases). There are 14 residues in the CDR3. V dropped 5 bases and J dropped 9 bases, with 17 bases sitting between them. Germline values: CDR1 SGHTA, CDR2 FQGNSA. CDR3 nucleotides: TGTGCCAGCAGCGTAACGTATGAGGGCGGTGAGCAGTTCTTC. This sequence encodes CASSVTYEGGEQFF.